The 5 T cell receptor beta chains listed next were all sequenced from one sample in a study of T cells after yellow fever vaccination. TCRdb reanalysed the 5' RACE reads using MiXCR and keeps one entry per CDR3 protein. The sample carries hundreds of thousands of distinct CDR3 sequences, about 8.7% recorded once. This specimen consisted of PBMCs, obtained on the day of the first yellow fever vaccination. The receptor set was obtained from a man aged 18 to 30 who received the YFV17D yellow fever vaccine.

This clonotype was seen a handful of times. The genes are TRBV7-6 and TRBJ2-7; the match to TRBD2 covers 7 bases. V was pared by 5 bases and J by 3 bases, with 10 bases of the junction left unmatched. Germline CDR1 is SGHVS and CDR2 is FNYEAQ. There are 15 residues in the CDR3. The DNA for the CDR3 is TGTGCCAGCAGCCAGGGTCGGGGGGTGGGCTACGAGCAGTACTTC. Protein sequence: CASSQGRGVGYEQYF.

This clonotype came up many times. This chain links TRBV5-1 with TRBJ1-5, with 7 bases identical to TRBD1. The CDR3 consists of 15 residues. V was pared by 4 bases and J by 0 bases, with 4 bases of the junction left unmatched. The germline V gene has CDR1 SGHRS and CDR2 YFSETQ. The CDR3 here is CASSATGSSNQPQHF. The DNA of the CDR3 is TGCGCCAGCAGCGCGACAGGGTCTAGCAATCAGCCCCAGCATTTT. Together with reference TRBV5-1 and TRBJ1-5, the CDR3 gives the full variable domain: KAGVTQTPRYLIKTRGQQVTLSCSPISGHRSVSWYQQTPGQGLQFLFEYFSETQRNKGNFPGRFSGRQFSNSRSEMNVSTLELGDSALYLCASSATGSSNQPQHFGDGTRLSIL.

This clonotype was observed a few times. Here the CDR3 DNA reads TGTGCCAGCAGCCCCGCTAACCCTAATACAGGCAGCGGGACCCAGTACTTC. Translation: CASSPANPNTGSGTQYF. The chain couples TRBV7-2 to TRBJ2-5; D tentatively fits TRBD1 or TRBD2 (5 bases each). This CDR3 comprises 17 residues. V lost 5 bases to trimming and J lost 7 bases, with 26 bases between them. The germline V gene encodes CDR1 SGHTA and CDR2 FQGNSA.

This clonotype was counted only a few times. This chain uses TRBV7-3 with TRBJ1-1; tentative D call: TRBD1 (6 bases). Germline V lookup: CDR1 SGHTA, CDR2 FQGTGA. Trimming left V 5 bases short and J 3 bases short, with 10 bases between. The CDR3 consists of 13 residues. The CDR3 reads CASSRQEHTEAFF. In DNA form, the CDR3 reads TGTGCCAGCAGCCGACAGGAACACACTGAAGCTTTCTTT.

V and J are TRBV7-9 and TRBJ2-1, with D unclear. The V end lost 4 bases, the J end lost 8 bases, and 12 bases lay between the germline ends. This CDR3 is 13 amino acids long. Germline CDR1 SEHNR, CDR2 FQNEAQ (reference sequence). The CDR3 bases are TGTGCCAGCAGCTGGCCCAGTCAGGATGAGCAGTTCTTC. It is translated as CASSWPSQDEQFF.